This TCR beta chain stems from a study of Graves' ophthalmopathy and Graves' hyperthyroidism. The study, taken as a whole, reports: Blood also held most thyroid clonotypes expanded above 0.001 frequency.

The ends lost 1 base at V and 7 bases at J; junction bases unmatched: 9. Germline assignment: CDR1 SGHRS and CDR2 YFSETQ. The length of the CDR3 is 16 residues. The authors amplified TCR beta CDR3 regions from RNA transcripts. In the first round, RT-PCR was carried out with HTBI primers, and a multiplex PCR formed the second round. TCRdb reprocessed the multiplex PCR reads with MiXCR, giving one entry per CDR3 protein. The data contain hundreds of thousands of distinct CDR3 sequences, approximately 15% of them singletons. This clonotype has a count of ten or more. Its antigen remains unidentified. Sequencing was performed on peripheral blood. The receptor comes from a woman aged 18-29 years with stable Graves' hyperthyroidism. The chain links TRBV5-1 to TRBJ2-7, with 12 bases lining up with TRBD1. The CDR3 here is CASSLIQGQGAREQYF. DNA of the CDR3: TGCGCCAGCAGCTTGATTCAGGGACAGGGGGCGCGAGAGCAGTACTTC. The whole variable domain, remainder taken from reference TRBV5-1 and TRBJ2-7, is KAGVTQTPRYLIKTRGQQVTLSCSPISGHRSVSWYQQTPGQGLQFLFEYFSETQRNKGNFPGRFSGRQFSNSRSEMNVSTLELGDSALYLCASSLIQGQGAREQYFGPGTRLTVT.